The rows below give T cell receptor beta chains drawn from one sample of a study of early T cells in non-severe SARS-CoV-2 infection. TCRdb re-derived calls from the 5' RACE reads in MiXCR, one entry per CDR3 protein. This sample has about 64,000 distinct CDR3 sequences; around 18% occur once, and the top ten carry almost 9%. The sequences come from whole blood, collected at baseline. Receptors were obtained from an adult who was a healthcare worker with PCR-confirmed SARS-CoV-2 infection or an uninfected control (not recorded which). CDR3s include the opening cysteine and the closing phenylalanine or tryptophan. Fields, in order: V gene, clone size, D gene, J gene, CDR3 protein, CDR3 DNA. A D gene is named only where the DNA matches it firmly. Rows give clone size only sometimes, using once, few, many, or a class for an expanded clone.

V: TRBV7-2
size: NA
D: NA
J: TRBJ1-1
CDR3: CASSWGGTMTEAFF
DNA: TGTGCCAGCAGCTGGGGAGGGACAATGACTGAAGCTTTCTTT

V: TRBV7-2
size: NA
D: NA
J: TRBJ1-6
CDR3: CASSLGTGTRSPLHF
DNA: TGTGCCAGCAGCTTAGGAACAGGCACGCGCTCACCCCTCCACTTT

V: TRBV19
size: few
D: TRBD2
J: TRBJ2-7
CDR3: CASSPGGSDAYEQYF
DNA: TGTGCCAGTAGTCCGGGCGGGAGCGATGCCTACGAGCAGTACTTC

V: TRBV18
size: few
D: NA
J: TRBJ1-1
CDR3: CASSPVGGEAFF
DNA: TGTGCCAGCTCACCAGTTGGGGGTGAAGCTTTCTTT

V: TRBV7-9
size: NA
D: NA
J: TRBJ1-4
CDR3: CASSLLPDNEKLFF
DNA: TGTGCCAGCAGCTTATTGCCGGATAATGAAAAACTGTTTTTT

V: TRBV29-1
size: NA
D: NA
J: TRBJ1-1
CDR3: CSVEGGGNTEVFF
DNA: TGCAGCGTTGAAGGAGGAGGGAACACTGAAGTTTTCTTT

V: TRBV5-1
size: NA
D: NA
J: TRBJ2-3
CDR3: CASNPGTDTQYF
DNA: TGCGCCAGCAATCCCGGCACAGATACGCAGTATTTT

V: TRBV9
size: NA
D: TRBD1
J: TRBJ2-2
CDR3: CASSEDRVSTGELFF
DNA: TGTGCCAGCAGCGAGGACAGGGTATCGACCGGGGAGCTGTTTTTT

V: TRBV5-1
size: few
D: NA
J: TRBJ2-2
CDR3: CASSLGGANTGELFF
DNA: TGCGCCAGCAGCTTGGGCGGGGCGAACACCGGGGAGCTGTTTTTT

V: TRBV27
size: NA
D: TRBD1
J: TRBJ1-6
CDR3: CASRTGLRFSPLHF
DNA: TGTGCCAGTCGGACAGGACTTAGGTTTTCACCCCTCCACTTT

V: TRBV7-9
size: NA
D: NA
J: TRBJ2-3
CDR3: CASSATQFTDTQYF
DNA: TGTGCCAGCAGCGCGACACAGTTCACAGATACGCAGTATTTT

V: TRBV6-1
size: few
D: NA
J: TRBJ2-3
CDR3: CASSVQIIPRHTDTQYF
DNA: TGTGCCAGCAGTGTTCAAATAATCCCGCGACACACAGATACGCAGTATTTT

V: TRBV29-1
size: few
D: TRBD1
J: TRBJ2-3
CDR3: CSTTDRGGTDTQYF
DNA: TGCAGCACAACGGACAGGGGAGGTACAGATACGCAGTATTTT

V: TRBV12-3/TRBV12-4
size: NA
D: NA
J: TRBJ1-3
CDR3: CASSRDGSSGNTIYF
DNA: TGTGCCAGCAGTAGAGACGGGAGCTCTGGAAACACCATATATTTT

V: TRBV20-1
size: few
D: NA
J: TRBJ2-1
CDR3: CSARGGSGLEEQFF
DNA: TGCAGTGCTAGAGGGGGGTCGGGCCTTGAAGAGCAGTTCTTC

V: TRBV6-5
size: few
D: NA
J: TRBJ2-6
CDR3: CASKLRDSGANVLTF
DNA: TGTGCCAGCAAACTCCGGGACTCTGGGGCCAACGTCCTGACTTTC

V: TRBV7-2
size: few
D: NA
J: TRBJ2-1
CDR3: CASSPSLGGMSYNEQFF
DNA: TGTGCCAGCAGCCCCAGTCTGGGGGGCATGTCCTACAATGAGCAGTTCTTC

V: TRBV18
size: NA
D: TRBD1
J: TRBJ2-7
CDR3: CASSPDRGDEQYF
DNA: TGTGCCAGCTCGCCCGACAGGGGTGACGAGCAGTACTTC

V: TRBV7-2
size: many
D: NA
J: TRBJ2-7
CDR3: CASSLGRFRNEQYF
DNA: TGTGCCAGCAGCTTGGGTCGGTTTCGGAACGAGCAGTACTTC

V: TRBV28
size: NA
D: TRBD2
J: TRBJ2-3
CDR3: CASSSKRGSDTQYF
DNA: TGTGCCAGCAGTTCAAAGCGGGGATCAGATACGCAGTATTTT

V: TRBV4-3
size: few
D: TRBD1
J: TRBJ2-3
CDR3: CASSQDRTGLPPDTQYF
DNA: TGCGCCAGCAGCCAAGATCGGACAGGACTCCCACCAGATACGCAGTATTTT

V: TRBV5-6
size: few
D: TRBD1
J: TRBJ2-7
CDR3: CASSYRTGTYEQYF
DNA: TGTGCCAGCAGCTACAGGACAGGAACTTACGAGCAGTACTTC

V: TRBV12-3/TRBV12-4
size: few
D: NA
J: TRBJ2-1
CDR3: CASTDSSSTYNEQFF
DNA: TGTGCCAGCACCGATAGCAGTTCTACCTACAATGAGCAGTTCTTC

V: TRBV20-1
size: NA
D: TRBD1
J: TRBJ1-1
CDR3: CSAGGTAHTEAFF
DNA: TGCAGTGCCGGCGGGACAGCCCATACTGAAGCTTTCTTT

V: TRBV7-6
size: few
D: TRBD1
J: TRBJ2-7
CDR3: CASSPQGAHEQYF
DNA: TGTGCCAGCAGCCCCCAGGGGGCCCACGAGCAGTACTTC

V: TRBV5-1
size: NA
D: NA
J: TRBJ2-2
CDR3: CASSLGGADTGELFF
DNA: TGCGCCAGCAGCTTGGGGGGCGCGGACACCGGGGAGCTGTTTTTT

V: TRBV24-1
size: many
D: NA
J: TRBJ2-5
CDR3: CATSAGFASNLKEETQYF
DNA: TGTGCCACCAGTGCAGGGTTCGCGTCCAATCTAAAAGAAGAGACCCAGTACTTC

V: TRBV4-3
size: NA
D: TRBD1
J: TRBJ2-2
CDR3: CASSPGTGFTGELFF
DNA: TGCGCCAGCAGCCCCGGGACAGGGTTCACCGGGGAGCTGTTTTTT

V: TRBV9
size: many
D: NA
J: TRBJ2-5
CDR3: CASSQGSGTGETQYF
DNA: TGTGCCAGCAGCCAAGGCTCCGGGACTGGGGAGACCCAGTACTTC

V: TRBV11-2
size: NA
D: TRBD1
J: TRBJ1-4
CDR3: CASSRQGVTNEKLFF
DNA: TGTGCCAGCAGCCGTCAGGGGGTGACTAATGAAAAACTGTTTTTT

V: TRBV15
size: few
D: NA
J: TRBJ1-2
CDR3: CATSRDRVSYGYTF
DNA: TGTGCCACCAGCAGAGACAGGGTGAGCTATGGCTACACCTTC

V: TRBV20-1
size: NA
D: TRBD1
J: TRBJ1-2
CDR3: CSALLDRGLDGYTF
DNA: TGCAGTGCTCTCCTGGACAGGGGACTCGATGGCTACACCTTC

V: TRBV6-1
size: NA
D: NA
J: TRBJ1-1
CDR3: CASRTVNTEAFF
DNA: TGTGCCAGCCGGACCGTGAACACTGAAGCTTTCTTT

V: TRBV20-1
size: NA
D: NA
J: TRBJ2-3
CDR3: CSARRVGPDTQYF
DNA: TGCAGTGCCCGAAGAGTGGGCCCAGATACGCAGTATTTT

V: TRBV6-6
size: NA
D: TRBD1
J: TRBJ2-7
CDR3: CASSWDRGSSEQYF
DNA: TGTGCCAGCAGTTGGGACAGGGGGTCGAGCGAGCAGTACTTC

V: TRBV28
size: many
D: NA
J: TRBJ1-5
CDR3: CASSSSRTASNQPQHF
DNA: TGTGCCAGCAGTTCATCTCGGACAGCTAGCAATCAGCCCCAGCATTTT

V: TRBV7-9
size: NA
D: NA
J: TRBJ2-1
CDR3: CASSPTPAGFAGYNEQFF
DNA: TGTGCCAGCAGCCCCACACCTGCGGGGTTTGCAGGCTACAATGAGCAGTTCTTC

V: TRBV7-9
size: few
D: NA
J: TRBJ1-2
CDR3: CASSSFGGSYGYTF
DNA: TGTGCCAGCAGCTCCTTTGGGGGTAGCTATGGCTACACCTTC

V: TRBV5-1
size: few
D: TRBD2
J: TRBJ2-3
CDR3: CASSWGLAASTDTQYF
DNA: TGCGCCAGCAGCTGGGGACTAGCGGCTAGCACAGATACGCAGTATTTT

V: TRBV11-2
size: NA
D: TRBD1
J: TRBJ1-3
CDR3: CASSLNTGAAENTIYF
DNA: TGTGCCAGCAGCTTAAACACAGGGGCAGCTGAAAACACCATATATTTT

V: TRBV13
size: once
D: TRBD2
J: TRBJ2-1
CDR3: CASSQGLAGNLEQFF
DNA: TGTGCCAGCAGCCAGGGACTAGCGGGAAATCTTGAGCAGTTCTTC

V: TRBV19
size: NA
D: TRBD1
J: TRBJ2-7
CDR3: CASRQTGFYEQYF
DNA: TGTGCCAGTAGGCAGACAGGGTTCTACGAGCAGTACTTC

V: TRBV18
size: NA
D: NA
J: TRBJ2-3
CDR3: CASSPGISTDTQYF
DNA: TGTGCCAGCTCACCAGGGATCAGCACAGATACGCAGTATTTT

V: TRBV11-2
size: few
D: NA
J: TRBJ2-1
CDR3: CASSLAGGGSYNEQFF
DNA: TGTGCCAGCAGCTTAGCCGGTGGGGGGTCCTACAATGAGCAGTTCTTC

V: TRBV6-1
size: few
D: NA
J: TRBJ2-1
CDR3: CASSVGLARFYNEQFF
DNA: TGTGCCAGCAGTGTTGGGCTAGCCCGGTTCTACAATGAGCAGTTCTTC

V: TRBV4-1
size: few
D: NA
J: TRBJ2-1
CDR3: CASSHRTESSYNEQFF
DNA: TGCGCCAGCAGCCACCGGACGGAGAGCTCCTACAATGAGCAGTTCTTC

V: TRBV4-1
size: many
D: NA
J: TRBJ1-2
CDR3: CASSQDNRGTYGYTF
DNA: TGCGCCAGCAGCCAAGACAATAGGGGCACCTATGGCTACACCTTC

V: TRBV15
size: NA
D: NA
J: TRBJ1-1
CDR3: CATSRDLYTEAFF
DNA: TGTGCCACCAGCAGAGATTTGTACACTGAAGCTTTCTTT

V: TRBV6-4
size: many
D: TRBD2
J: TRBJ2-1
CDR3: CASSDSTSGGMEQFF
DNA: TGTGCCAGCAGTGACTCAACTAGCGGGGGCATGGAGCAGTTCTTC

V: TRBV5-8
size: many
D: NA
J: TRBJ2-7
CDR3: CASSLDRAYEQYF
DNA: TGTGCCAGCAGCCTCGACAGAGCCTACGAGCAGTACTTC

V: TRBV7-9
size: few
D: TRBD1
J: TRBJ2-5
CDR3: CASSGQGVETQYF
DNA: TGTGCCAGCAGCGGACAGGGGGTGGAGACCCAGTACTTC

V: TRBV7-9
size: few
D: TRBD1
J: TRBJ2-7
CDR3: CASSSPATTGAIYEQYF
DNA: TGTGCCAGCAGCTCACCCGCAACGACAGGGGCAATTTACGAGCAGTACTTC

V: TRBV7-9
size: many
D: NA
J: TRBJ2-7
CDR3: CASSLFGGGSPYEQYF
DNA: TGTGCCAGCAGCTTATTTGGCGGAGGGTCCCCCTACGAGCAGTACTTC

V: TRBV27
size: NA
D: NA
J: TRBJ2-5
CDR3: CASSLKGGVPWETQYF
DNA: TGTGCCAGCAGTCTAAAAGGAGGGGTCCCTTGGGAGACCCAGTACTTC

V: TRBV24-1
size: many
D: NA
J: TRBJ1-1
CDR3: CATASHGSTEAFF
DNA: TGTGCCACCGCCTCTCACGGGTCCACTGAAGCTTTCTTT

V: TRBV19
size: many
D: TRBD1
J: TRBJ2-7
CDR3: CATSTGNEQYF
DNA: TGTGCCACTTCGACAGGGAACGAGCAGTACTTC

V: TRBV5-5
size: NA
D: TRBD2
J: TRBJ2-3
CDR3: CASSSREGWYDTQYF
DNA: TGTGCCAGCAGCTCCCGGGAGGGTTGGTACGATACGCAGTATTTT

V: TRBV4-3
size: few
D: TRBD2
J: TRBJ2-1
CDR3: CASSPQAGGRIYEQFF
DNA: TGCGCCAGCAGCCCCCAAGCGGGAGGGCGGATATATGAGCAGTTCTTC

V: TRBV5-6
size: NA
D: NA
J: TRBJ2-7
CDR3: CASTDAGLGEQYF
DNA: TGTGCCAGCACCGACGCAGGGCTTGGCGAGCAGTACTTC

V: TRBV19
size: NA
D: TRBD1
J: TRBJ1-5
CDR3: CASKWTGLINQPQHF
DNA: TGTGCCAGTAAGTGGACAGGTTTAATCAATCAGCCCCAGCATTTT